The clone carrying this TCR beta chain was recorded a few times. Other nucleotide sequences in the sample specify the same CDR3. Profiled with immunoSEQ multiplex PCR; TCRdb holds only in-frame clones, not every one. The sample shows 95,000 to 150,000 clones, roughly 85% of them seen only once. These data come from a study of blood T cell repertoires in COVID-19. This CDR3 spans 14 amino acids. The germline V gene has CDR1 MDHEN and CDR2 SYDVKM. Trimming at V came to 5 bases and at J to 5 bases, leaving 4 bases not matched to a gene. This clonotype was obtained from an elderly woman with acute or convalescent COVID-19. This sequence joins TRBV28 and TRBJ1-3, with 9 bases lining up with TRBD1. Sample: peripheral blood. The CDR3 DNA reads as TGTGCCAGCAGTCCACAGGGGGCCAGAAACACCATATATTTT. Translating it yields CASSPQGARNTIYF. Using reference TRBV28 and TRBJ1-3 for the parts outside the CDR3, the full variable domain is DVKVTQSSRYLVKRTGEKVFLECVQDMDHENMFWYRQDPGLGLRLIYFSYDVKMKEKGDIPEGYSVSREKKERFSLILESASTNQTSMYLCASSPQGARNTIYFGEGSWLTVV.